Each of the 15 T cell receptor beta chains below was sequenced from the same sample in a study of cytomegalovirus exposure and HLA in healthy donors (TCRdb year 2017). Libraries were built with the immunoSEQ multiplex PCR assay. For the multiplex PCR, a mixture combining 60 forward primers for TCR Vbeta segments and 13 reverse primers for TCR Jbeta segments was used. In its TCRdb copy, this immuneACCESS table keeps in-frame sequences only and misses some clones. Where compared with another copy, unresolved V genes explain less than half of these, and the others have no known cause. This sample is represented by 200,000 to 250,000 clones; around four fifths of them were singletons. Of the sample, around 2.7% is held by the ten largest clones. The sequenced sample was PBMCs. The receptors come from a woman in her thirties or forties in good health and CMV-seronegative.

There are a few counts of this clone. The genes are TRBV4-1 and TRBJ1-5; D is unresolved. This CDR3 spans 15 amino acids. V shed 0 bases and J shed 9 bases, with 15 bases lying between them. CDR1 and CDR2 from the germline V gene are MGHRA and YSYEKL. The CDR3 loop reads CASSQDRDSGRPQHF. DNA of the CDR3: TGCGCCAGCAGCCAAGATAGAGATTCGGGAAGGCCCCAGCATTTT.

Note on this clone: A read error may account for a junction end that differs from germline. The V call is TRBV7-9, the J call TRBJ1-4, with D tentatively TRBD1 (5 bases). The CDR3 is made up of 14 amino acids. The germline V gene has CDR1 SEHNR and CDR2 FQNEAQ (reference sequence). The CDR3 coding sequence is TGTTCCAGCAGCTTAGGACACGTTAATGAAAAACTGTTTTTT. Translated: CSSSLGHVNEKLFF.

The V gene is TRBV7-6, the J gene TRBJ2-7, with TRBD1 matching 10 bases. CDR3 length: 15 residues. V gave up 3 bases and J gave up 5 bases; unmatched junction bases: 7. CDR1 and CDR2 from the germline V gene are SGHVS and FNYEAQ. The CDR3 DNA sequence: TGTGCCAGCAGCTTCGGACAGGGGGAGTTGAACGAGCAGTACTTC. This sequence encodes CASSFGQGELNEQYF.

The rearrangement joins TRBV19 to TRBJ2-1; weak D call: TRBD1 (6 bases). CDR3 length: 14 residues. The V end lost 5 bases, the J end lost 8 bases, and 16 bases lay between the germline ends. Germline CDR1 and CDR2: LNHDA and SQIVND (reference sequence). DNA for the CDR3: TGTGCCAGTAGTGGAAAACAGGGCGGCGATGAGCAGTTCTTC. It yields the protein CASSGKQGGDEQFF.

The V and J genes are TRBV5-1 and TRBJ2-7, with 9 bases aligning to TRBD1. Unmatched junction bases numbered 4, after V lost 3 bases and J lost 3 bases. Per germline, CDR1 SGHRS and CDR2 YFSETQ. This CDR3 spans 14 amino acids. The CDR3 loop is CASSSTGGVYEQYF. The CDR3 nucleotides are TGCGCCAGCAGCTCGACAGGGGGAGTCTACGAGCAGTACTTC.

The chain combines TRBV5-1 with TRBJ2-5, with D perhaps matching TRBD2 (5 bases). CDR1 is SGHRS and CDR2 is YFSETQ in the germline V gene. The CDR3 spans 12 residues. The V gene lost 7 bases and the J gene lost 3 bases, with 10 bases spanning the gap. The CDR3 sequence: CASADLEETQYF. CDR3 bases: TGCGCCAGCGCGGACTTAGAAGAGACCCAGTACTTC.

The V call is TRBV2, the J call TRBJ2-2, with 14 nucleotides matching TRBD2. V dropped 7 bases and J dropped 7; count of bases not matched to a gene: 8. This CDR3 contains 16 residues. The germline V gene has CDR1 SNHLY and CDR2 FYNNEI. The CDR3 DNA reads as TGTGCCAGCAAACCGGGACTAGCGGGAGCGGACGGGGAGCTGTTTTTT. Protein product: CASKPGLAGADGELFF.

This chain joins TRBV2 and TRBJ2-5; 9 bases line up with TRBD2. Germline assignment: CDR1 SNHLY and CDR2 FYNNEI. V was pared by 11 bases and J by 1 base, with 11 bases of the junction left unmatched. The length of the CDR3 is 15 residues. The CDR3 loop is CAGLGGLARQETQYF. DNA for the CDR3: TGTGCCGGACTGGGGGGACTAGCCCGCCAAGAGACCCAGTACTTC.

CDR3 protein: CASSEWSGVGIGSGLQETQYF. CDR3 sequence (DNA): TGCGCCAGCAGTGAGTGGTCGGGTGTGGGGATCGGTAGCGGTCTACAAGAGACCCAGTACTTC. V and J are TRBV10-2 and TRBJ2-5; tentative D call: TRBD2 (6 bases). The CDR3 contains 21 residues. V lost 1 base to trimming and J lost 2 bases, with 29 bases between them. Germline CDR1 is WSHSY and CDR2 is SAAADI.

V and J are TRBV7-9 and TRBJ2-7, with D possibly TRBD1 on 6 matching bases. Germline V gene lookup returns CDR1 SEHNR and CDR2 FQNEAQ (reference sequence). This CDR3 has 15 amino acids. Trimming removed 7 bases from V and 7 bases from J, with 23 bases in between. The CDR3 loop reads CASTLQGLDFQEQYF. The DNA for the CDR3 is TGTGCCAGCACCCTACAGGGTTTGGACTTCCAGGAGCAGTACTTC. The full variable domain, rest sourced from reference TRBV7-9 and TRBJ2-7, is DTGVSQNPRHKITKRGQNVTFRCDPISEHNRLYWYRQTLGQGPEFLTYFQNEAQLEKSRLLSDRFSAERPKGSFSTLEIQRTEQGDSAMYLCASTLQGLDFQEQYFGPGTRLTVT.

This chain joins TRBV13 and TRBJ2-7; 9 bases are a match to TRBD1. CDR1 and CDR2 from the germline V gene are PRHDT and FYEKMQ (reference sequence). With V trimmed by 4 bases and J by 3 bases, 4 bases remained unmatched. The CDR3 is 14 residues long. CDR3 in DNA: TGTGCCAGCAGCTCACAGGGGGCCGTCTACGAGCAGTACTTC. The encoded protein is CASSSQGAVYEQYF.

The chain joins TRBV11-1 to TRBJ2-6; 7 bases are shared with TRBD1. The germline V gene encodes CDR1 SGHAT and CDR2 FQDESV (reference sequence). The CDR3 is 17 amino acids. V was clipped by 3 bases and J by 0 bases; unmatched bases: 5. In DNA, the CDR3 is TGTGCCAGCAGCTTCGGGGACAGTAGCTCTGGGGCCAACGTCCTGACTTTC. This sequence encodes CASSFGDSSSGANVLTF.

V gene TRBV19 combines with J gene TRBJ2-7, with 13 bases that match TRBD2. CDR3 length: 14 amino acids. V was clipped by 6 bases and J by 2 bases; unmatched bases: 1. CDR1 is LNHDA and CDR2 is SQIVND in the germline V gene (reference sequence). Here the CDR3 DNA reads TGTGCCAGTAGCGGACTAGCGGGAGCCTACGAGCAGTACTTC. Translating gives CASSGLAGAYEQYF.

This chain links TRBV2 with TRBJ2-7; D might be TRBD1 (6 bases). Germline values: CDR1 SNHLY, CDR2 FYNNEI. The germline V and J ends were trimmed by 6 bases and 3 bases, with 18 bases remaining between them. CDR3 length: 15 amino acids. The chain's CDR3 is CASRTTGNHNYEQYF. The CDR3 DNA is TGTGCCAGCAGAACTACAGGGAATCATAACTACGAGCAGTACTTC.

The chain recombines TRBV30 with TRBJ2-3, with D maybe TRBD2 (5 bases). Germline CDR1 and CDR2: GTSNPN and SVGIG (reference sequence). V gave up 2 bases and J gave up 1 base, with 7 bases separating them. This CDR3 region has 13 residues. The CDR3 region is CAWSTGGTDTQYF. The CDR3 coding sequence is TGTGCCTGGAGTACCGGGGGCACAGATACGCAGTATTTT. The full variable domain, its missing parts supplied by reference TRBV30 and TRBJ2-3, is SQTIHQWPATLVQPVGSPLSLECTVEGTSNPNLYWYRQAAGRGLQLLFYSVGIGQISSEVPQNLSASRPQDRQFILSSKKLLLSDSGFYLCAWSTGGTDTQYFGPGTRLTVL.